This T cell receptor (beta chain) is drawn from a study of spatial heterogeneity in lung cancer. Study as a whole: Patients with untreated early-stage non-small cell lung cancer, numbering around 71, were the donors. Detection of beta-chain sequences consistently exceeded that of alpha-chain sequences. When available, follow-up PBMC samples taken a median of about two years after resection were sequenced.

With V trimmed by 6 bases and J by 2 bases, 5 bases remained unmatched. The CDR3 extends over 15 amino acids. The germline CDR1 and CDR2 sequences are LNHDA and SQIVND (reference sequence). As to time point: blood at routine non-recurrence follow-up after resection. Whole RNA was taken from tumor, nontumor lung or frozen PBMC; it was then sequenced unsorted. TCRdb ran MiXCR on the 5' RACE reads and lists one entry per CDR3 protein. The sample carries around 100,000 distinct CDR3 sequences, 11% recorded once. The chain recombines TRBV19 with TRBJ1-5; 9 bases line up with TRBD1. The clonotype comes from a female donor with early-stage non-small cell lung cancer. The source material was PBMCs, sampled at follow-up. The CDR3 nucleotides are TGTGCCAGTAGCACGGACAGGGGAGGCAATCAGCCCCAGCATTTT. It yields the protein CASSTDRGGNQPQHF. The whole variable domain, remainder taken from reference TRBV19 and TRBJ1-5, is DGGITQSPKYLFRKEGQNVTLSCEQNLNHDAMYWYRQDPGQGLRLIYYSQIVNDFQKGDIAEGYSVSREKKESFPLTVTSAQKNPTAFYLCASSTDRGGNQPQHFGDGTRLSIL.